These 15 T cell receptor beta chains were all obtained from the same sample, sequenced in a study of shared clonotypes between healthy human individuals. The assay was immunoSEQ multiplex PCR, and TCRdb's table has in-frame clones only and misses some. The table includes more than 2,000,000 clones, approximately 93% detected once. The sample comprised naive CD4+ T cells from PBMCs. Documented subset: CD45RA+ positively selected. Source of these receptors: a young man in good health. Some clones in this sample may be carry-over from other donors' samples.

CDR3 sequence: CASSPDVGVSEQYF. The CDR3 nucleotides are TGTGCCAGCAGCCCCGATGTAGGGGTGTCCGAGCAGTACTTC. The chain couples TRBV6-6 to TRBJ2-7; D perhaps matches TRBD1 (5 bases). The V end was cut by 6 bases, the J end by 6 bases, with 18 bases between. This CDR3 is built from 14 residues. Germline V gene sequence: CDR1 MNHNY, CDR2 SVGAGI (reference sequence).

The V call is TRBV29-1, the J call TRBJ2-7, with TRBD1 identical over 8 bases. In germline, CDR1 is SQVTM, CDR2 ANQGSEA. Unmatched junction bases numbered 4, after V lost 3 bases and J lost 9 bases. The CDR3 sequence is 11 residues long. CDR3 amino acids: CSVEDRVWQYF. In DNA, the CDR3 is TGCAGCGTTGAGGACAGGGTGTGGCAGTACTTC.

This clone was seen a handful of times. The gene calls are TRBV7-3 and TRBJ1-2; no reliable D call. CDR1 and CDR2 from the germline V gene are SGHTA and FQGTGA. The CDR3 runs to 13 residues. V shed 5 bases and J shed 7 bases, with 14 bases lying between them. The CDR3 reads CASSLSGSSGYTF. The CDR3 DNA reads TGTGCCAGCAGCCTAAGCGGGTCAAGTGGCTACACCTTC.

This clone was recorded once. This chain links TRBV9 with TRBJ2-1; D remains unclear. CDR3 length equals 16 residues. V lost 4 bases and J 5 bases, leaving 19 bases between the germline ends. The germline V gene has CDR1 SGDLS and CDR2 YYNGEE. This chain's CDR3 is CASSPHSPPDHNEQFF. Written as DNA, the CDR3 is TGTGCCAGCAGCCCTCATTCGCCCCCCGACCACAATGAGCAGTTCTTC.

The chain employs TRBV25-1 and TRBJ1-2, with D unresolved. Trimming shortened V by 6 bases and J by 3 bases, and 14 bases separated the two germline ends. Germline CDR1 reads MGHDK; CDR2 reads SYGVNS. CDR3 length equals 14 residues. The CDR3 here is CASSDPGSDYGYTF. CDR3 nucleotide sequence: TGTGCCAGCAGCGACCCGGGGTCGGACTATGGCTACACCTTC.

The chain employs TRBV7-2 and TRBJ2-7, with a possible D match to TRBD1 (7 bases). The V gene lost 5 bases and the J gene lost 1 base, with 12 bases spanning the gap. The CDR3 runs to 14 residues. Per the germline V gene, CDR1 is SGHTA and CDR2 is FQGNSA. The CDR3 is CASSAGQLSYEQYF. CDR3 nucleotides: TGTGCCAGCAGCGCGGGACAGCTTTCCTACGAGCAGTACTTC.

The chain couples TRBV6-1 to TRBJ2-1, with D unclear. Trimming took off 0 bases at V and 0 bases at J, with 6 bases between the two ends. This CDR3 is built from 15 residues. Germline CDR1 and CDR2: MNHNS and SASEGT. The CDR3 sequence: CASSEAPASYNEQFF. In DNA form, the CDR3 reads TGTGCCAGCAGTGAAGCTCCGGCCTCCTACAATGAGCAGTTCTTC.

The gene calls are TRBV11-2 and TRBJ2-5, with D perhaps being TRBD1 or TRBD2 (6 bases each). The V and J ends lost 1 base and 5 bases respectively, with 14 bases between them. The CDR3 loop spans 15 amino acids. CDR1 and CDR2 from the germline V gene are SGHAT and FQNNGV. This CDR3 reads CASSLGGAGTETQYF. The CDR3 DNA reads TGTGCCAGCAGCTTAGGGGGGGCAGGGACCGAGACCCAGTACTTC.

This chain joins TRBV4-2 and TRBJ2-1, with TRBD2 matching over 13 bases. CDR1 and CDR2 (germline): LGHNA, YNFKEQ. V was pared by 3 bases and J by 7 bases, with 6 bases of the junction left unmatched. This CDR3 is built from 16 residues. The CDR3 nucleotides are TGTGCCAGCAGCCAGGCCGGGACTAGCGGGATTAATGAGCAGTTCTTC. Translated: CASSQAGTSGINEQFF.

V and J are TRBV21-1 and TRBJ2-7. TRBV21-1 is a recognized pseudogene. This CDR3 is built from 11 residues. The CDR3 coding sequence is TGTGCCAGCAGCAGAACCTACGAGCAGTACTTC. Amino acids: CASSRTYEQYF.

The rearrangement joins TRBV6-5 to TRBJ1-1; D unclear. V was cut by 0 bases and J by 1 base, with 9 bases left in between. The CDR3 extends over 15 amino acids. Germline V gene data show CDR1 as MNHEY and CDR2 as SVGAGI. Here the CDR3 DNA reads TGTGCCAGCAGTTACTCGTCCGGGAGGAACACTGAAGCTTTCTTT. As protein: CASSYSSGRNTEAFF.

About this clone: This sample also contains other DNA sequences that code for the same CDR3. The rearrangement uses TRBV2 and TRBJ2-5, with D unclear. Germline V gene lookup returns CDR1 SNHLY and CDR2 FYNNEI. The CDR3 sequence is 12 residues long. Trimming took off 2 bases at V and 5 bases at J, with 6 bases between the two ends. The CDR3 region is CASSELAETQYF. In DNA form, the CDR3 reads TGTGCCAGCAGTGAACTGGCGGAGACCCAGTACTTC.

The chain carries TRBV2 and TRBJ1-4, with D perhaps TRBD1 (6 bases). Trimming took off 6 bases at V and 5 bases at J, with 22 bases between the two ends. This CDR3 has 17 amino acids. CDR1 is SNHLY and CDR2 is FYNNEI in the germline V gene. CDR3 in amino acids: CASRGHASSTTNEKLFF. CDR3 bases: TGTGCCAGCAGGGGACATGCCAGCTCCACGACGAATGAAAAACTGTTTTTT. Looking up the rest from reference TRBV2 and TRBJ1-4 gives the full variable domain: EPEVTQTPSHQVTQMGQEVILRCVPISNHLYFYWYRQILGQKVEFLVSFYNNEISEKSEIFDDQFSVERPDGSNFTLKIRSTKLEDSAMYFCASRGHASSTTNEKLFFGSGTQLSVL.

V and J are TRBV28 and TRBJ1-4, with D unclear. This CDR3 is 16 amino acids long. Germline V gene lookup returns CDR1 MDHEN and CDR2 SYDVKM. Trimming cost V 2 bases and J 0 bases, with 10 bases left between them. CDR3 nucleotides: TGTGCCAGCAGTTTAGCGGGTCATGCAACTAATGAAAAACTGTTTTTT. This codes for CASSLAGHATNEKLFF.

The chain has TRBV2 and TRBJ1-3, with D unclear. The V gene lost 6 bases and the J gene lost 0 bases, with 9 bases spanning the gap. The CDR3 contains 14 residues. Germline loops: CDR1 SNHLY, CDR2 FYNNEI. As DNA, the CDR3 is TGTGCCAGCAGCGAGGCTACCTCTGGAAACACCATATATTTT. This encodes CASSEATSGNTIYF.